This TCR beta chain is from a study of T cell repertoires in cytomegalovirus infection. Study background: Through public TCR beta signatures, both CMV infection and matching HLA type were indicated.

TCRdb fed the reads into MiXCR, producing one record per CDR3 protein. The table has around 25,000 distinct CDR3 sequences, roughly 20% seen once; the top ten hold 91%. This clonotype was found a few times. The target antigen is unknown. The V end was cut by 6 bases, the J end by 3 bases, with 17 bases between. Germline V gene lookup returns CDR1 SGHVS and CDR2 FNYEAQ. The CDR3 contains 15 residues. The V gene is TRBV7-6, the J gene TRBJ1-1, with a weak D call TRBD1 (6 bases). The specimen comprised CD8+ T cells from cultured PBMCs, sampled from culture after CMV antigen stimulation. This TCR was recovered from a human donor in good health (CMV status not recorded). Some clones in this sample may be carry-over from other donors' samples. The chain's CDR3 is CASRPSTGPYTEAFF. Written as DNA, the CDR3 is TGTGCCAGCAGACCATCGACAGGCCCCTACACTGAAGCTTTCTTT.